The subject of this entry is one T cell receptor beta chain. Antigen unknown. The use of previously described methods and listed TCR primers produced the bulk TCR libraries. TCRdb reprocessed the PCR reads via MiXCR and lists one record per CDR3 protein. The sample lists some 70,000 distinct CDR3 sequences, around a sixth occurring once. These data originate in a study of molecular identifiers for immune sequencing clone quantification. Study-level information: Naive CD8 cell RNA, from 20,000 or 100,000 cells, was split five ways in replicates, with four sequenced. Findings and caveats of the study: Spiked Jurkat TCR RNA originating from one cell could reportedly be identified amid around 970,000 naive cells.

Trimming left V 10 bases short and J 4 bases short, with 19 bases between. CDR3 length: 15 residues. Naive CD8 T cells were FACS-sorted by CD8+CD4-CCR7+CD45RA+ markers. The J gene is TRBJ2-2, the V gene TRBV12-3 or TRBV12-4; D might be TRBD1 (6 bases). This sequence was found in a human donor in good health. Some libraries in this study had Jurkat cell RNA spiked in. The sample was naive CD8+ T cells from blood, with Jurkat cell RNA spiked in. Sample subset: FACS-sorted CD8+CD4-CCR7+CD45RA+ naive T cells. The CDR3 DNA is TGTGCCACCAACCCCCAGGGGTCGAGCACCGGGGAGCTGTTTTTT. Amino acid sequence: CATNPQGSSTGELFF.